A selection of T cell receptor beta chains follows, all from one sample in a study of blood T cells in healthy people across ages. MiXCR, run by TCRdb on the 5' RACE reads, gives a single entry per CDR3 protein. The sample holds some 1.6 million distinct CDR3 sequences; almost 35% are singletons and the top ten take roughly 12%. The sequenced sample was blood. These receptors all stem from a young woman in good health. Both conserved end residues are trimmed from each CDR3. A D gene is named only where the DNA matches it firmly. The size entry is marked missing in some rows and otherwise reads once, few, many or a size class.

d_call	clone_size	j_call	v_call	cdr3_aa
TRBD1	-	TRBJ1-5	TRBV20-1	SASNRDRGSNQPQH
-	few	TRBJ1-5	TRBV6-2/TRBV6-3	ASSFDSLERQPQH
-	many	TRBJ2-5	TRBV29-1	SVETGHLQETQY
-	few	TRBJ1-5	TRBV20-1	SARARVGGSSNQPQH
TRBD1	few	TRBJ1-2	TRBV12-3/TRBV12-4	ASSHKTGGSGSYT
-	-	TRBJ1-1	TRBV25-1	ASSESKKGDGGNLNTEAF
-	few	TRBJ2-3	TRBV3-1	ASSQVGISTDTQY
TRBD2	-	TRBJ2-1	TRBV7-3	ASSPGLENEQF
-	many	TRBJ2-5	TRBV11-2	ASSSLWTDDQETQY
TRBD1	once	TRBJ1-5	TRBV6-1	ASLTGGEANQPQH
TRBD2	few	TRBJ2-5	TRBV7-2	ASSTSGRAGGPRETQY
-	few	TRBJ2-1	TRBV28	ASRGRSGAGDEQF
-	few	TRBJ2-7	TRBV3-1	ASSPVSLGPRYEQY
TRBD2	-	TRBJ2-5	TRBV4-1	ASSQRRDYQETQY
TRBD1	few	TRBJ2-7	TRBV6-2/TRBV6-3	ASSYSGTGGEQY
-	few	TRBJ2-5	TRBV20-1	SARDRLAAYQETQY